This TCR beta chain was retrieved from a study of blood T cell repertoires in COVID-19 (dated by TCRdb to the early 2020s). At the level of the whole study: Samples from collaborators originated in the United States, Italy and Spain and spanned both the acute and convalescent phases of COVID-19. Subjects who had been exposed to COVID-19, were actively infected with it, or had recovered from it provided the deeply sampled blood TCRbeta repertoires that made up the dataset. The prospective study material was composed of cDNA or gDNA derived from T cells, B-cell-depleted T cells, or PBMCs. The samples were drawn from the first 160 participants of the ongoing ImmuneRACE study and from roughly 1,300 subjects provided by 6 global collaborators. Where available, HLA class I and class II types were taken from metadata supplied by the sample provider and were not determined by assay-based typing. Nearly every sample came with metadata listing a de-identified subject ID, COVID-19 status, age in years and sex. A freely available public database, intended as a resource for researchers studying the immune response to SARS-CoV-2, is where the repertoires were released. What the study reported, not specific to this receptor: Clinical and demographic metadata were provided uncurated, with the amount varying by source and participant.

TCRbeta CDR3 regions were amplified from genomic DNA by means of the immunoSEQ Assay, a bias-controlled multiplex PCR. In the paper's pipeline: Within the assay, amplification of reference gene primers was used to estimate how many nucleated cells each sample contained. To quantify the absolute abundance of each unique TCRbeta CDR3 rearrangement, sequence reads were collapsed and filtered. For each sample, productive Simpson clonality was calculated as the square root of Simpson's diversity index across productive rearrangements. TCRdb's version of the immuneACCESS table is confined to in-frame rearrangements and falls short of the full clone set. An unresolved V gene accounts for under half of the shortfall where checked; the remainder is of unknown origin. V and J calls and clone size follow that table, whereas D and trimming were derived from the DNA. The sample table lists about 140,000 clones, 65% to 90% of them with a count of one. Together, the top ten hold 2.5% to 3.5% of the sample.

Whole blood was collected in K2EDTA tubes by collaborating institutions according to the institutions' own protocols. For TCRbeta analysis, collaborator samples were shipped as frozen whole blood, as isolated PBMCs, or as DNA extracted from either sample type. Details on this clone: Its antigen is unknown. No clone much larger than this one lies a single base away; base qualities are absent.

This TCR derives from a man aged 50-60 years with acute or convalescent COVID-19. The sample taken for sequencing was peripheral blood.

The CDR3 in this case is CASSIQMGGYEQYF. The nucleotides read TGTGCCAGTAGTATCCAGATGGGGGGATACGAGCAGTACTTC. The sequence links TRBV19 to TRBJ2-7; a tentative D call is TRBD2 (6 bases match). From the germline V gene (reference sequence), CDR1 is LNHDA and CDR2 is SQIVND. Cut back by 3 bases and 4 bases, the V and J ends lie 13 bases apart. The CDR3 goes from the cysteine to the phenylalanine over 14 residues. Of the read, only the CDR3 DNA is kept; its 42 bases are in frame from base 1.